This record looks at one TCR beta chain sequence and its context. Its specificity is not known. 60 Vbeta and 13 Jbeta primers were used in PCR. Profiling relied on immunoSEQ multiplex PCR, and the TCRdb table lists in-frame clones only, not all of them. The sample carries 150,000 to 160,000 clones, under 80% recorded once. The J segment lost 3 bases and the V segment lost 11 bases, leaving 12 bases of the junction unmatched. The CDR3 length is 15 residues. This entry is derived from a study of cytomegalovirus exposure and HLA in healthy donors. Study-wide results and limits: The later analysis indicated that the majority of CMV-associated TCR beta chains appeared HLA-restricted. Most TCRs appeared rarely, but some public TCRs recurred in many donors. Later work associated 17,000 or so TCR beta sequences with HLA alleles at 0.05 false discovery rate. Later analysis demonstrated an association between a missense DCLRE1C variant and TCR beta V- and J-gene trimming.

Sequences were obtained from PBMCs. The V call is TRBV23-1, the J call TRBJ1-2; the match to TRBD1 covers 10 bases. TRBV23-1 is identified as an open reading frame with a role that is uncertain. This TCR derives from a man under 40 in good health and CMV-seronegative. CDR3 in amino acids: CAGGGGTGVDYGYTF. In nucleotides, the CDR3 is TGCGCCGGAGGGGGGGGGACAGGGGTAGACTATGGCTACACCTTC.